These 8 T cell receptor beta chains came from one sample sequenced in a study of blood T cell repertoires in COVID-19. Sequenced by immunoSEQ multiplex PCR; TCRdb stores in-frame clones only, minus some. This table has 150,000 to 160,000 clones, about 85% appearing once. What was sequenced was peripheral blood. The origin of the receptors is a woman aged 65 to 85 with acute or convalescent COVID-19.

The chain carries TRBV4-3 and TRBJ2-2; D may be TRBD1 (6 bases). CDR1 is LGHNA, CDR2 YSLEER, per germline. V was shortened by 3 bases and J by 6 bases, with 14 bases between the two germline ends. The length of the CDR3 is 15 residues. The CDR3 here is CASSQRTGWAGELFF. CDR3 DNA sequence: TGCGCCAGCAGCCAGAGAACAGGGTGGGCCGGGGAGCTGTTTTTT.

The chain carries TRBV3-1 (or the pseudogene TRBV3-2) and TRBJ1-6; possibly TRBD1 for D (5 bases). Trimming pared 5 bases from V and 7 bases from J, leaving 15 bases between. This CDR3 spans 15 amino acids. Germline V lookup: CDR1 LGHDT, CDR2 YNNKEL (reference sequence). CDR3 in amino acids: CASSARTRENSPLHF. The CDR3 DNA reads as TGTGCCAGCAGCGCTCGGACAAGGGAAAATTCACCCCTCCACTTT.

The chain links TRBV20-1 to TRBJ1-1, with 8 positions matching TRBD1. Germline CDR1 reads DFQATT; CDR2 reads SNEGSKA (reference sequence). The CDR3 consists of 11 residues. The CDR3 nucleotides read TGCAAAGGGACAGGGAACACTGAAGCTTTCTTT. This codes for CKGTGNTEAFF.

The CDR3 region has the DNA TGCGCCAGCAGCCAAGAAGGTTCAGGGGTACTTCAGCCCCAGCATTTT. It translates to CASSQEGSGVLQPQHF. V gene TRBV4-1 combines with J gene TRBJ1-5; a weak D match, TRBD1 (6 bases). V was trimmed by 0 bases and J by 6 bases, leaving 15 bases between them. The CDR3 totals 16 residues. The germline gives CDR1 MGHRA, CDR2 YSYEKL.

The genes are TRBV2 and TRBJ2-1; 10 bases fit TRBD2. The germline V gene encodes CDR1 SNHLY and CDR2 FYNNEI. The CDR3 has 14 residues. Losses at the gene ends were 7 bases for V and 10 bases for J; bases not matched to a gene: 10. The CDR3 DNA sequence: TGTGCCAGCACGGAGCTAGCGGGGGTAAAGGAGCAGTTCTTC. Its protein product is CASTELAGVKEQFF.

V and J are TRBV6-5 and TRBJ2-7; the match to TRBD1 covers 10 bases. CDR1 MNHEY and CDR2 SVGAGI come from the germline V gene. V lost 2 bases to trimming and J lost 7 bases; unmatched junction nucleotides: 5. This CDR3 is built from 14 residues. For the CDR3, the DNA is TGTGCCAGCAGTTACGATGGGACAGGGGATGAGCAGTACGTC. This encodes CASSYDGTGDEQYV.

The chain has TRBV3-1 (or the pseudogene TRBV3-2) and TRBJ1-5; tentatively, D is TRBD1 (6 bases). Germline V gene lookup returns CDR1 LGHDT and CDR2 YNNKEL (reference sequence). V lost 4 bases to trimming and J lost 5 bases, with 12 bases between them. The CDR3 covers 14 residues. CDR3 loop: CASSPRAGDQPQHF. In DNA, the CDR3 is TGTGCCAGCAGCCCTAGGGCAGGGGATCAGCCCCAGCATTTT.

As DNA, the CDR3 is TGTGCCAGCAGTGAGCCCGGACGGGATGAGCAGTACTTC. The encoded protein is CASSEPGRDEQYF. The rearrangement uses TRBV25-1 and TRBJ2-7, with D possibly being TRBD2 (5 bases). This CDR3 has 13 residues. CDR1 is MGHDK and CDR2 is SYGVNS in the germline V gene. V dropped 3 bases and J dropped 7 bases, with 13 bases sitting between them.